The clone carrying this TCR beta chain was detected only a few times. The data originate from a study of T cells after yellow fever vaccination. TCRdb independently ran MiXCR on the 5' RACE reads; one entry per CDR3 protein. The table records hundreds of thousands of distinct CDR3 sequences, around 6.5% of them present only once. This CDR3 contains 13 residues. Per the germline V gene, CDR1 is SSHAT and CDR2 is FNYEAQ (reference sequence). The V gene lost 2 bases and the J gene lost 6 bases, with 9 bases spanning the gap. This sequence joins TRBV7-7 and TRBJ2-3; no clear D gene. This TCR came from a man aged 30-40 years who received the YFV17D yellow fever vaccine. This material consisted of PBMCs, taken 5 days after the yellow fever booster vaccination. The CDR3 nucleotides read TGTGCCAGCAGCTTACAGAGTTTCGATACGCAGTATTTT. This translates into CASSLQSFDTQYF.